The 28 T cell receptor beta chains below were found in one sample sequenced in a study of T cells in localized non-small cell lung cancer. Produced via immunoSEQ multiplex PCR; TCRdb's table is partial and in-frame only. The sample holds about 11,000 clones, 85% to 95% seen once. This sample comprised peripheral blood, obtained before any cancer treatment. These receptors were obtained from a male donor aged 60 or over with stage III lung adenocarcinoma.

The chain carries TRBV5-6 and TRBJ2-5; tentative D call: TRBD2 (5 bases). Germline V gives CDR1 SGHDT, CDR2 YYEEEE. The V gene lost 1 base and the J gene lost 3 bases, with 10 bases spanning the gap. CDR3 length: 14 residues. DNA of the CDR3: TGTGCCAGCAGCTTGACGGGGATGGAAGAGACCCAGTACTTC. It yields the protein CASSLTGMEETQYF.

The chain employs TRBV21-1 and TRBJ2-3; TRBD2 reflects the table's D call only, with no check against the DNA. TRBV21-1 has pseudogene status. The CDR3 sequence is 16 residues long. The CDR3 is CASPRSNGGSTDTQYF. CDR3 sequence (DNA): TGTGCCAGCCCCCGTAGTAACGGGGGAAGCACAGATACGCAGTATTTT.

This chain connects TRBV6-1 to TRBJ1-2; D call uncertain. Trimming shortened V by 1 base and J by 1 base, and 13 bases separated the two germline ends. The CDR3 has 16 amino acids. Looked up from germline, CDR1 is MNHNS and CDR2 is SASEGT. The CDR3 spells CASSEDLVRGNYGYTF. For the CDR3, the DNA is TGTGCCAGCAGTGAAGACTTGGTCCGGGGTAACTATGGCTACACCTTC.

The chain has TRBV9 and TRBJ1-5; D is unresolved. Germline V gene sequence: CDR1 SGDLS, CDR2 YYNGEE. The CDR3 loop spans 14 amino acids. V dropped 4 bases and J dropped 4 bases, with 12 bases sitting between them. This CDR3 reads CASSPWTGNQPQHF. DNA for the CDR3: TGTGCCAGCAGCCCTTGGACGGGGAATCAGCCCCAGCATTTT.

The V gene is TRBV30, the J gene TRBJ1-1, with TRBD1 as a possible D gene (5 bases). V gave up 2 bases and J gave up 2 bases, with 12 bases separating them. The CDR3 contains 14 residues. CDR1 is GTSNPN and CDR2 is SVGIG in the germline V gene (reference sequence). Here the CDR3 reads CAWSLGQGNTEAFF. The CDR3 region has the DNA TGTGCCTGGAGTCTGGGGCAGGGAAACACTGAAGCTTTCTTT.

The CDR3 spells CASGLAGMTGGHEQYF. CDR3 coding DNA: TGTGCTAGTGGTTTGGCCGGGATGACAGGGGGGCACGAGCAGTACTTC. The chain carries TRBV12-5 and TRBJ2-7; 9 nucleotides align to TRBD1. With V trimmed by 1 base and J by 5 bases, 9 bases remained unmatched. The CDR3 consists of 16 residues. The germline gives CDR1 LGHNT, CDR2 FRNRAP.

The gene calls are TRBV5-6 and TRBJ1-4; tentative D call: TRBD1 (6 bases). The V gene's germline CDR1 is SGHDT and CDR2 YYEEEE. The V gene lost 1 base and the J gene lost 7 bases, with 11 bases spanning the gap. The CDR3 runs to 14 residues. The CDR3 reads CASSLSRGAEKLFF. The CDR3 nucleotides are TGTGCCAGCAGCTTGAGTCGGGGGGCTGAAAAACTGTTTTTT.

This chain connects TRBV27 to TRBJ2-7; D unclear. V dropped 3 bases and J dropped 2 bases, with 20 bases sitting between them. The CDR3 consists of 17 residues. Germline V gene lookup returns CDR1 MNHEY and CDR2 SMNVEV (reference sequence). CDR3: CASSFNLPRLQAYEQYF. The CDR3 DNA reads TGTGCCAGCAGTTTTAACCTCCCCCGACTGCAAGCCTACGAGCAGTACTTC.

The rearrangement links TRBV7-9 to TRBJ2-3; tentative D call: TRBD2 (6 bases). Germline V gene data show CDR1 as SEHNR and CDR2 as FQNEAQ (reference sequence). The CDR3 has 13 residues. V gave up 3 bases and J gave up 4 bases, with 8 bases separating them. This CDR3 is CASSFGSSDTQYF. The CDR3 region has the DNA TGTGCCAGCAGCTTCGGGAGTTCAGATACGCAGTATTTT.

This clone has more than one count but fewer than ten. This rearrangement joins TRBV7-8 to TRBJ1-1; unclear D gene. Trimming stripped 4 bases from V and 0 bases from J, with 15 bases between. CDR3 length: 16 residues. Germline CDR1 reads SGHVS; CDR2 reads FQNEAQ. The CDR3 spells CASSSLATVMNTEAFF. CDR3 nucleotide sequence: TGTGCCAGCAGCTCTTTAGCTACAGTGATGAACACTGAAGCTTTCTTT.

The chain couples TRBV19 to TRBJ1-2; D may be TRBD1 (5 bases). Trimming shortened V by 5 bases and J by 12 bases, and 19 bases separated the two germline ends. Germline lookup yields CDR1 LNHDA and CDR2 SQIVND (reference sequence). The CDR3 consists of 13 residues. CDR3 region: CASSSQGRNENTF. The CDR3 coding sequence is TGTGCCAGTAGTTCTCAGGGACGAAACGAAAACACCTTC.

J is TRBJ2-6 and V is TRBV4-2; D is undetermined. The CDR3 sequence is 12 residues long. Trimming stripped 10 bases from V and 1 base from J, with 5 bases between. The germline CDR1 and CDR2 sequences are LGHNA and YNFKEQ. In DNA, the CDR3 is TGTGCCATAAGTTCTGGGGCCAACGTCCTGACTTTC. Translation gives CAISSGANVLTF.

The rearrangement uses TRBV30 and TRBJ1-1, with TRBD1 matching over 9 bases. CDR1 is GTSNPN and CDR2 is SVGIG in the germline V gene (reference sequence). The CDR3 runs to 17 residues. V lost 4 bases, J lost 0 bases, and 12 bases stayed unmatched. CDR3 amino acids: CAWTRQGVSVVNTEAFF. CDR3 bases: TGTGCCTGGACTCGACAGGGGGTGTCGGTGGTGAACACTGAAGCTTTCTTT.

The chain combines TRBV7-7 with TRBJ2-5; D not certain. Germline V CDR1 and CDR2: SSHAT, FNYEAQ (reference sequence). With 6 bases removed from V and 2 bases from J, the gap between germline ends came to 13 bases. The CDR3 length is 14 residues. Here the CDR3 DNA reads TGTGCCAGCAGTGTTGACTGGCTGCAAGAGACCCAGTACTTC. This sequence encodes CASSVDWLQETQYF.

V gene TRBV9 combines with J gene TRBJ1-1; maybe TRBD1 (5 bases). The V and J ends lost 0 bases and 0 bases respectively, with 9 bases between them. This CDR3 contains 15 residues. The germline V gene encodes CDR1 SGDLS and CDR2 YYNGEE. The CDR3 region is CASSVGGRLNTEAFF. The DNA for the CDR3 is TGTGCCAGCAGCGTAGGGGGCAGATTGAACACTGAAGCTTTCTTT.

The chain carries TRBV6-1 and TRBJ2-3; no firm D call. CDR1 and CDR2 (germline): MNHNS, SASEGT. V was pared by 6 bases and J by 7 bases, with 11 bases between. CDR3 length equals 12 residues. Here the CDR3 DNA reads TGTGCCAGCAGCGACGGGCAGAATACGCAGTATTTT. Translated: CASSDGQNTQYF.

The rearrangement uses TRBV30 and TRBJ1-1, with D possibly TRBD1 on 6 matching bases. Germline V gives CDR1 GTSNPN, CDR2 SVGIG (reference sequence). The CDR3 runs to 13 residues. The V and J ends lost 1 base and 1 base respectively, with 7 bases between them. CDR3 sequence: CAWSGGGNTEAFF. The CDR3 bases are TGTGCCTGGAGTGGAGGGGGGAACACTGAAGCTTTCTTT. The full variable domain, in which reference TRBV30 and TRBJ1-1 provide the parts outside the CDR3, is SQTIHQWPATLVQPVGSPLSLECTVEGTSNPNLYWYRQAAGRGLQLLFYSVGIGQISSEVPQNLSASRPQDRQFILSSKKLLLSDSGFYLCAWSGGGNTEAFFGQGTRLTVV.

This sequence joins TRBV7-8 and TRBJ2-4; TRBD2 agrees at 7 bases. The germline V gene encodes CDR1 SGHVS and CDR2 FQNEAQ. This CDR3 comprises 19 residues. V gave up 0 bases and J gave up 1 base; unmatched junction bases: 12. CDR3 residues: CASSLAVVTTGGAKNIQYF. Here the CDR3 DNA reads TGTGCCAGCAGCTTAGCGGTCGTTACGACGGGAGGTGCCAAAAACATTCAGTACTTC. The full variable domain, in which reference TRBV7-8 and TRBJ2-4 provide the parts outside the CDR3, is GAGVSQSPRYKVAKRGQDVALRCDPISGHVSLFWYQQALGQGPEFLTYFQNEAQLDKSGLPSDRFFAERPEGSVSTLKIQRTQQEDSAVYLCASSLAVVTTGGAKNIQYFGAGTRLSVL.

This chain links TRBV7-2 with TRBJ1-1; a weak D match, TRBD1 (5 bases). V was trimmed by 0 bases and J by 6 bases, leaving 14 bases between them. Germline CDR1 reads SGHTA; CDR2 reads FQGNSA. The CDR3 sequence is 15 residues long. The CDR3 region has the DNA TGTGCCAGCAGCTTAGCGCGGGGGGATTTCGCTGAAGCTTTCTTT. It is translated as CASSLARGDFAEAFF. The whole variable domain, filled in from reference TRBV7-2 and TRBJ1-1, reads GAGVSQSPSNKVTEKGKDVELRCDPISGHTALYWYRQSLGQGLEFLIYFQGNSAPDKSGLPSDRFSAERTGGSVSTLTIQRTQQEDSAVYLCASSLARGDFAEAFFGQGTRLTVV.

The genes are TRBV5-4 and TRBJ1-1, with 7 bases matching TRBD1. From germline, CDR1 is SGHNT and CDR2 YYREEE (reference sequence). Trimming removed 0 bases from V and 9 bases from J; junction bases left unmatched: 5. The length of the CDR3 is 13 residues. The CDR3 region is CASSLGQGIQAFF. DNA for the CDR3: TGTGCCAGCAGCTTGGGACAGGGAATTCAAGCTTTCTTT.

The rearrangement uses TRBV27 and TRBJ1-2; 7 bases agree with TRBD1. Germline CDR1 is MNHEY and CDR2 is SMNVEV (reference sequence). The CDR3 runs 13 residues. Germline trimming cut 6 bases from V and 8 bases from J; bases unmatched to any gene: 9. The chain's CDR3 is CASSLDRVGGYTF. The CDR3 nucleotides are TGTGCCAGCAGCTTAGACAGGGTCGGAGGCTACACCTTC.

Here the CDR3 DNA reads TGCGCCAGCAGAGCTACCCCGGGGGGGGGCGAGCAGTACTTC. Amino acid sequence: CASRATPGGGEQYF. V usage is TRBV5-1 and J usage is TRBJ2-7; 8 bases map to TRBD2. With 5 bases clipped from V and 6 bases from J, the junction kept 10 bases outside the gene matches. Per the germline V gene, CDR1 is SGHRS and CDR2 is YFSETQ. This CDR3 has 14 amino acids.

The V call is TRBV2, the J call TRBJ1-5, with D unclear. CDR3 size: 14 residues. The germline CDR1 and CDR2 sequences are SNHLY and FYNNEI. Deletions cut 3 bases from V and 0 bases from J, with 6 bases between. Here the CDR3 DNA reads TGTGCCAGCAGTGACAACTATAGCAATCAGCCCCAGCATTTT. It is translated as CASSDNYSNQPQHF.

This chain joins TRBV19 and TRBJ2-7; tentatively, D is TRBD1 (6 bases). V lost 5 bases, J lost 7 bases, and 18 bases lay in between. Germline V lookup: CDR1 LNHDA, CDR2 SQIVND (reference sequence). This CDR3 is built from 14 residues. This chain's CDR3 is CASSSRGWLREQYF. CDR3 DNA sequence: TGTGCCAGTAGTTCCAGGGGATGGCTTAGGGAGCAGTACTTC.

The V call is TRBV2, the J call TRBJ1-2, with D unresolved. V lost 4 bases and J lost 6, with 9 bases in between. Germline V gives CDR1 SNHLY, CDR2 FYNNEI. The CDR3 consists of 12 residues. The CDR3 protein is CASSAISDGYTF. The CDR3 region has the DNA TGTGCCAGCAGTGCCATCAGCGATGGCTACACCTTC.

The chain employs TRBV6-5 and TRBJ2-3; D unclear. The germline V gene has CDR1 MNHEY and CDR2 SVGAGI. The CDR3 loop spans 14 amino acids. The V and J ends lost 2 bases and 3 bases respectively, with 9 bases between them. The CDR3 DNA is TGTGCCAGCAGTTACCAAGAACCAACAGATACGCAGTATTTT. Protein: CASSYQEPTDTQYF.

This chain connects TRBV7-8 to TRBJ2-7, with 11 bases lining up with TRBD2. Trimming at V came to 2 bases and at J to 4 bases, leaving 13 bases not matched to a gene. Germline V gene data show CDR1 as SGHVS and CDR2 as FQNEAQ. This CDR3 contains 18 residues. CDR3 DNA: TGTGCCAGCAGCTTATTTCCCTTAACTAGCGGGAGTAATTACGAGCAGTACTTC. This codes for CASSLFPLTSGSNYEQYF.

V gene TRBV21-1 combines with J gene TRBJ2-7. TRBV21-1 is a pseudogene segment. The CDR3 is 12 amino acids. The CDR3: CASSHLAYEQYF. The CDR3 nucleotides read TGTGCCAGCAGCCACCTGGCCTACGAGCAGTACTTC.